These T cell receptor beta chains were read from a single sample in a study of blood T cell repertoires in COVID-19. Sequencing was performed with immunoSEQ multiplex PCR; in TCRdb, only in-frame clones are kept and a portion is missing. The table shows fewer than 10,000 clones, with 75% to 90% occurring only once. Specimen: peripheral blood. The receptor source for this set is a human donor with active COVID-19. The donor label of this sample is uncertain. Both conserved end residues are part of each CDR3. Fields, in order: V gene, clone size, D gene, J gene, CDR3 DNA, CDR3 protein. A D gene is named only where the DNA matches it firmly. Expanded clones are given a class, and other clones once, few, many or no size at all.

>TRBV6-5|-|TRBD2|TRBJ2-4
TGTGCCAGCAGTCGTCCCAGAGCGGGAGAGAACATTCAGTACTTC
CASSRPRAGENIQYF
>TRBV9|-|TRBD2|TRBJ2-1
TGTGCCAGCAGCGCGACTAGCGGGAGGGCTGATGAGCAGTTCTTC
CASSATSGRADEQFF
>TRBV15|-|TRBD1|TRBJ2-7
TGTGCCACCAGCAGGGGACAGGGTGAAGCCTACGAGCAGTACTTC
CATSRGQGEAYEQYF
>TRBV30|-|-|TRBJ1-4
TGTGCCTGGAGACCCGAGGAGTTTAATGAAAAACTGTTTTTT
CAWRPEEFNEKLFF
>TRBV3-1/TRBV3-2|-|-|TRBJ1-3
TGTGCCAGCAGCCAAAAAAGAGGATCTGGAAACACCATATATTTT
CASSQKRGSGNTIYF
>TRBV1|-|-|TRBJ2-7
TGCACCAGCAGCCAAGGATCAAGTTTCGGGTCCCCCCTCGAGCAGTACTTC
CTSSQGSSFGSPLEQYF
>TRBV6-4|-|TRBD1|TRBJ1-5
TGTGCCAGCAGTGACTCGACAGGGGGCAATCAGCCCCAGCATTTT
CASSDSTGGNQPQHF
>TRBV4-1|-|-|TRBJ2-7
TGCGCCAGCAGCCCGCCCACGAGCTCCTACGAGCAGTACTTC
CASSPPTSSYEQYF
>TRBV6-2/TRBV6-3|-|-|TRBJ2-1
TGTGCCAGCAGTTACTCGCCCCATCGGACTGCTTACAATGAGCAGTTCTTC
CASSYSPHRTAYNEQFF
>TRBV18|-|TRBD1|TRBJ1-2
TGTGCCAGCTCACGGACAGGCCTCTTTAACTATGGCTACACCTTC
CASSRTGLFNYGYTF
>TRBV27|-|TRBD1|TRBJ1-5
TGTGCCAGCAGTCTCGGGACAGGGGGGAATCAGCCCCAGCATTTT
CASSLGTGGNQPQHF
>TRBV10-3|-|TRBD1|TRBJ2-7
TGTGCCTTCTGTTCGCCGGGACAGGACTCCTACGAGCAGTACTTC
CAFCSPGQDSYEQYF
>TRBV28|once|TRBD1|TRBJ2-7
TGTGCCAGCGGAGACCAGGGGGTACTCTACGAGCAGTACTTC
CASGDQGVLYEQYF
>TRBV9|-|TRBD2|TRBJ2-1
TGTGCCAGCACACGAATTGGACTAGCGGGGAGCTCCTACAATGAGCAGTTCTTC
CASTRIGLAGSSYNEQFF
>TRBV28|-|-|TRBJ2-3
TGTGCCAGCAGTCACGGACTACTTAACACAGATACGCAGTATTTT
CASSHGLLNTDTQYF
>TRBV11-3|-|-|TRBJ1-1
TGTGCCAGCAGCTTAGAACAGAACACTGAAGCTTTCTTT
CASSLEQNTEAFF
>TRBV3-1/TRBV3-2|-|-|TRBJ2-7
TGTGCCAGCAGCCAAATGGGGGCTAGCGGCACGGGGCAGTACTTC
CASSQMGASGTGQYF
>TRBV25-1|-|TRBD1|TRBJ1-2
TGTGCCAGCAGCTTAGGGACAGGGGACGGCTACACCTTC
CASSLGTGDGYTF
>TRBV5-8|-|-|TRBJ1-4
TGTGCCAGCAGCTTTGCAAGGGCGGGATCGACTAATGAAAAACTGTTTTTT
CASSFARAGSTNEKLFF
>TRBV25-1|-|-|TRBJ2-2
TGTGCCAGCAGTGACCAGACAGGACGAGGGGAGCTGTTTTTT
CASSDQTGRGELFF
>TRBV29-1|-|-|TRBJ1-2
TGCAGCGTTGGAAGGGCCGGGATTCCTAACTATGGCTACACCTTC
CSVGRAGIPNYGYTF
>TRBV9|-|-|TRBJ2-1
TGTGCCAGCAGCGTTACGGGGAGCAATGAGCAGTTCTTC
CASSVTGSNEQFF
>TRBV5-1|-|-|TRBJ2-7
TGCGCCAGCAGTATTTGGAGCTCCTACGAGCAGTACTTC
CASSIWSSYEQYF
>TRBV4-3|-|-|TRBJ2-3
TGCGCCAGCAGCCAAGATTTCGGCGGGCGCACAGATACGCAGTATTTT
CASSQDFGGRTDTQYF
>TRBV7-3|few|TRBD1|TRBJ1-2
TGTGCCAGCAGCCCAGGGACAGGGAGCTATGGCTACACCTTC
CASSPGTGSYGYTF
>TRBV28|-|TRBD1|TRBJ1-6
TGTGCCAGCAGTCAGGTGGGGACAGGGTCATATTCACCCCTCCACTTT
CASSQVGTGSYSPLHF
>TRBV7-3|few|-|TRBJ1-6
TGTGCCAGCAGCTTAGACACAGTCTCACCCCTCCACTTT
CASSLDTVSPLHF
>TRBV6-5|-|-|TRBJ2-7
TGTGCCAGCAGTCCCCAGGGGATTGGCGAGCAGTACTTC
CASSPQGIGEQYF
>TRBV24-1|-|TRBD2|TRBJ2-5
TGTGCCACCAGTCCCCCCGCTCGGGGAGGGCAAGAGACCCAGTACTTC
CATSPPARGGQETQYF
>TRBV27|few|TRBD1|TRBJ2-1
TGTGCCAGCAGTTTATTAGGACAGGACAACACCCACTACAATGAGCAGTTCTTC
CASSLLGQDNTHYNEQFF
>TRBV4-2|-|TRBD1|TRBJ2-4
TGTGCCAGCAGCCAAGGACAGGGGGCGTCCATAGCCAAAAACATTCAGTACTTC
CASSQGQGASIAKNIQYF
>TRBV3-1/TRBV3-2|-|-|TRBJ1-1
TGTGCCAGCAGCCAAGGAGGTGCTGAAGCTTTCTTT
CASSQGGAEAFF
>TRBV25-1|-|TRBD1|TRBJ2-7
TGTGCCAGCACGGGACAGGGCTACGAGCAGTACTTC
CASTGQGYEQYF
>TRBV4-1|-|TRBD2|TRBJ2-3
TGCGCCAGCAGCCAAGAGGGCGAGGTAGCGGGAGGTCGTGACACAGATACGCAGTATTTT
CASSQEGEVAGGRDTDTQYF
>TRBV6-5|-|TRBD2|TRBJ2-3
TGTGCCAGCAGTTACTCCGGCGGGGGTGGCGCAGATACGCAGTATTTT
CASSYSGGGGADTQYF